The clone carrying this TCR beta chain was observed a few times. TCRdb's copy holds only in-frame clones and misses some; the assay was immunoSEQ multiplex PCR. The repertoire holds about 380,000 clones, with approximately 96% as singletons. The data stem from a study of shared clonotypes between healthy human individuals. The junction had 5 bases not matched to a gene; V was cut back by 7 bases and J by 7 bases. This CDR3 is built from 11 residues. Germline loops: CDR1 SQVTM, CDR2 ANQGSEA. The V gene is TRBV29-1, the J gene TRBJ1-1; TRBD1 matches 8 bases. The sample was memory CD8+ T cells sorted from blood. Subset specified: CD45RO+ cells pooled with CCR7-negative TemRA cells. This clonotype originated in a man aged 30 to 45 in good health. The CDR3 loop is CSARTGIEAFF. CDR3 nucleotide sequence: TGCAGCGCTAGGACAGGGATTGAAGCTTTCTTT.